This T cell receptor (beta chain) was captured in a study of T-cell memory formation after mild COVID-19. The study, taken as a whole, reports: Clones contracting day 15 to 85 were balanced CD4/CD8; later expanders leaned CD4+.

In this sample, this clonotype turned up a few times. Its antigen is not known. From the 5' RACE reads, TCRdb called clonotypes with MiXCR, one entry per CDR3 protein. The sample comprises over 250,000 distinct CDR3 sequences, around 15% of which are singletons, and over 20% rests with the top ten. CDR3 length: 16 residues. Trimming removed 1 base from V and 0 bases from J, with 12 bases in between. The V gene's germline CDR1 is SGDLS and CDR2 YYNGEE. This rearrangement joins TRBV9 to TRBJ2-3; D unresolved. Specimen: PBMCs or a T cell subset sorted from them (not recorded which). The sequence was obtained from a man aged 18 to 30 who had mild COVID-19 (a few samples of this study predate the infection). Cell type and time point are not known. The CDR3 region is CASSVNAAMSTDTQYF. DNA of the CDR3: TGTGCCAGCAGCGTAAACGCCGCCATGAGCACAGATACGCAGTATTTT.